These T cell receptor beta chains were read from a single sample in a study of cytomegalovirus exposure and HLA in healthy donors. Here immunoSEQ multiplex PCR was the method, and the copy in TCRdb shows in-frame clones only, minus some. The sample has more than 80,000 clones, 60% to 85% seen once. Material: PBMCs. The source is a man younger than 35 in good health and CMV-seropositive. Both conserved end residues are trimmed from each CDR3. Fields, in order: V gene, D gene, J gene, CDR3 protein. A D gene is named only where the DNA matches it firmly.

TRBV19,TRBD1,TRBJ1-1,ASTLQGRNTEAF
TRBV11-3,NA,TRBJ2-7,ASSLTGTTYEQY
TRBV6-1,TRBD1,TRBJ1-4,ATLGTDNEKLF
TRBV7-3,TRBD1,TRBJ1-1,ASSQEGQGVTEAF
TRBV13,TRBD2,TRBJ2-1,ASSLAGKLNEQF
TRBV9,NA,TRBJ1-1,ASSVEGGGTEAF
TRBV5-4,NA,TRBJ2-1,ASSRYSEQF
TRBV6-1,NA,TRBJ2-5,ASKEGAVKTQY
TRBV29-1,TRBD1,TRBJ2-7,SVIRDRPTYEQY
TRBV9,TRBD2,TRBJ2-1,ASSSTSGMYNEQF
TRBV7-9,NA,TRBJ2-5,ASTSDLWQETQY
TRBV2,NA,TRBJ2-5,ASSEQGHQETQY
TRBV27,TRBD1,TRBJ1-5,ASSTQGDGNQPQH
TRBV28,NA,TRBJ2-1,ASSFLDFLYNEQF
TRBV7-9,NA,TRBJ2-1,ASSSKSRGMYNEQF
TRBV14,NA,TRBJ1-1,ASSQAWGGEAF